These 9 T cell receptor beta chains originate from one sample sequenced in a study of human T cells and chemical hapten exposure. The sample's time point: patch test 1, 2 weeks after DPC sensitization. Treatment described: therapeutic diphenylcyclopropenone sensitization with weekly scalp DPC. TCRdb reprocessed the RACE reads via MiXCR and lists one record per CDR3 protein. The sample lists about 90,000 distinct CDR3 sequences; 10% to 13% were seen once. The specimen comprised whole blood, sampled in connection with sensitization to the hapten diphenylcyclopropenone (DPC). The receptors come from a man aged 35-49 years with alopecia areata. Some clones in this sample may be carry-over from other donors' samples.

This clonotype was picked up many times. The J gene is TRBJ1-1, the V gene TRBV3-1; D gene ambiguous. V was cut by 0 bases and J by 1 base, with 9 bases left in between. The CDR3 has 15 residues. Germline CDR1 reads LGHDT; CDR2 reads YNNKEL (reference sequence). CDR3 nucleotides: TGTGCCAGCAGCCAAGAAAGTGGGAGGAACACTGAAGCTTTCTTT. It yields the protein CASSQESGRNTEAFF.

The chain has TRBV11-3 and TRBJ2-6; 8 positions match TRBD1. Trimming cost V 6 bases and J 4 bases; bases outside gene matches: 5. The CDR3 contains 15 residues. The germline V gene encodes CDR1 SGHNT and CDR2 YENEEA. CDR3 protein: CASSRTGSGANVLTF. The CDR3 nucleotides are TGTGCCAGCAGTCGGACAGGGTCCGGGGCCAACGTCCTGACTTTC.

This clonotype has just a few counts. V and J are TRBV20-1 and TRBJ1-2, with D tentatively TRBD1 (5 bases). The germline V gene encodes CDR1 DFQATT and CDR2 SNEGSKA (reference sequence). The CDR3 totals 15 residues. Trimming took off 3 bases at V and 3 bases at J, with 17 bases between the two ends. The CDR3 DNA is TGCAGTGCTAGGAGGGGATATGGGGATTACTATGGCTACACCTTC. Protein sequence: CSARRGYGDYYGYTF.

This clonotype was observed many times. CDR3 in amino acids: CASSLLTGGEGETQYF. CDR3 bases: TGTGCCAGCAGCTTATTAACAGGCGGGGAAGGAGAGACCCAGTACTTC. This rearrangement joins TRBV11-2 to TRBJ2-5; D is possibly TRBD2 (6 bases). The ends were cut back, 2 bases at V and 4 bases at J, with 17 bases in the middle. The CDR3 sequence is 16 residues long. Germline values: CDR1 SGHAT, CDR2 FQNNGV. The variable domain in full, with the rest retrieved from reference TRBV11-2 and TRBJ2-5, is EAGVAQSPRYKIIEKRQSVAFWCNPISGHATLYWYQQILGQGPKLLIQFQNNGVVDDSQLPKDRFSAERLKGVDSTLKIQPAKLEDSAVYLCASSLLTGGEGETQYFGPGTRLLVL.

The rearrangement links TRBV27 to TRBJ2-5, with D unresolved. Germline CDR1 MNHEY, CDR2 SMNVEV (reference sequence). The ends were cut back, 2 bases at V and 5 bases at J, with 9 bases in the middle. CDR3 size: 13 residues. The CDR3 DNA reads TGTGCCAGCAGTTTAACGCGTTTGGAGACCCAGTACTTC. This sequence encodes CASSLTRLETQYF.

The chain recombines TRBV6-2 or TRBV6-3 with TRBJ2-3; no definite D call. Germline values: CDR1 MNHEY, CDR2 SVGEGT. Trimming cost V 5 bases and J 9 bases, with 21 bases left between them. This CDR3 has 15 residues. The CDR3 region is CASSRSLPDDSTQYF. The CDR3, as DNA: TGTGCCAGCAGTAGGAGTCTTCCGGACGATTCAACGCAGTATTTT.

This clonotype was counted at least ten times. This chain connects TRBV7-2 to TRBJ1-1; D is undetermined. V lost 3 bases to trimming and J lost 8 bases, with 13 bases between them. The CDR3 spans 13 residues. The germline CDR1 and CDR2 sequences are SGHTA and FQGNSA. The DNA of the CDR3 is TGTGCCAGCAGCTTGTTACGGCAGATAGAAGCTTTCTTT. Its translation is CASSLLRQIEAFF.

The chain recombines TRBV29-1 with TRBJ2-2, with D maybe TRBD2 (6 bases). The CDR3 sequence is 13 residues long. CDR1 and CDR2 from the germline V gene are SQVTM and ANQGSEA. V gave up 4 bases and J gave up 7 bases, with 13 bases separating them. CDR3 sequence reads: CSVVRWRGGELFF. The CDR3 region has the DNA TGCAGCGTTGTTAGATGGCGGGGCGGGGAGCTGTTTTTT.

DNA of the CDR3: TGTGCCAGCAGTTACTCAGCGGGGTCTACCACTGAAGCTTTCTTT. This gives the protein CASSYSAGSTTEAFF. The V and J genes are TRBV6-5 and TRBJ1-1; D remains ambiguous. Germline loops: CDR1 MNHEY, CDR2 SVGAGI. The V end was cut by 0 bases, the J end by 4 bases, with 12 bases between. CDR3 length: 15 residues.